Following are 5 T cell receptor beta chains from one sample sequenced in a study of shared clonotypes between healthy human individuals. CD45RO negativity and positive selection for CCR7 defined naive CD8 cells, a population that excluded terminally differentiated effector memory CD45RA+ cells. TCRdb keeps only in-frame clones here, not all; method: immunoSEQ multiplex PCR. The table shows about 580,000 clones, with about 98% occurring only once. Sequencing used naive CD8+ T cells sorted from blood. Source of these receptors: a young man in good health.

This clone was picked up a small number of times. The chain combines TRBV30 with TRBJ2-7; 7 nucleotides line up with TRBD2. With V trimmed by 7 bases and J by 1 base, 7 bases remained unmatched. CDR3 length equals 13 residues. From germline, CDR1 is GTSNPN and CDR2 SVGIG (reference sequence). CDR3 residues: CAFRPGGSYEQYF. The CDR3 nucleotides read TGTGCCTTCCGACCGGGGGGTTCCTACGAGCAGTACTTC.

The chain's CDR3 is CAWSVVLSEPTYEQYF. The CDR3 region has the DNA TGTGCCTGGAGTGTTGTTCTGTCAGAACCTACCTACGAGCAGTACTTC. The chain uses TRBV30 and TRBJ2-7; D not certain. This CDR3 contains 16 residues. Germline V gene sequence: CDR1 GTSNPN, CDR2 SVGIG (reference sequence). The V end lost 0 bases, the J end lost 2 bases, and 17 bases lay between the germline ends.

V gene TRBV28 combines with J gene TRBJ1-3; D uncertain. This CDR3 spans 14 amino acids. V lost 2 bases and J 4 bases, leaving 9 bases between the germline ends. The germline V gene has CDR1 MDHEN and CDR2 SYDVKM. CDR3 loop: CASSLTGSGNTIYF. In DNA, the CDR3 is TGTGCCAGCAGTTTAACGGGATCCGGAAACACCATATATTTT. The variable domain in full, with the rest retrieved from reference TRBV28 and TRBJ1-3, is DVKVTQSSRYLVKRTGEKVFLECVQDMDHENMFWYRQDPGLGLRLIYFSYDVKMKEKGDIPEGYSVSREKKERFSLILESASTNQTSMYLCASSLTGSGNTIYFGEGSWLTVV.

In DNA form, the CDR3 reads TGTGCCAGCAGCCAAGTGTCGACAGGGGCTCGAGAGCAGTACTTC. Protein product: CASSQVSTGAREQYF. This chain uses TRBV14 with TRBJ2-7; 8 bases map to TRBD1. From germline, CDR1 is SGHDN and CDR2 FVKESK. This CDR3 region has 15 residues. Unmatched junction bases numbered 9, after V lost 1 base and J lost 7 bases. The whole variable domain, remainder taken from reference TRBV14 and TRBJ2-7, is EAGVTQFPSHSVIEKGQTVTLRCDPISGHDNLYWYRRVMGKEIKFLLHFVKESKQDESGMPNNRFLAERTGGTYSTLKVQPAELEDSGVYFCASSQVSTGAREQYFGPGTRLTVT.

J is TRBJ1-1 and V is TRBV28; TRBD1 might be the D (5 bases). CDR1 is MDHEN, CDR2 SYDVKM, per germline. CDR3 length: 20 amino acids. V was trimmed by 5 bases and J by 7 bases, leaving 35 bases between them. Here the CDR3 DNA reads TGTGCCAGCAGTCCGATATTCACCCCGTCGACAGTATGGTCGGCGGGTGAAGCTTTCTTT. Its protein is CASSPIFTPSTVWSAGEAFF.